What follows describes a single T cell receptor (beta chain). The clone's antigen remains unknown. Base quality data are lacking; no much larger clone is found one base away. This record belongs to a study of T cell responses to AZD1222 COVID-19 vaccine (dated by TCRdb to the early 2020s). For context, the study as a whole: AZD1222 recipients given second doses at about 4 weeks or at about 12 weeks were pooled, since spike-specific TCR depth and breadth were not found to differ between the two schedules. A total of just over 230 trial participants underwent TCR sequencing, of whom roughly 210 had received two doses of AZD1222 and roughly 26 had received two doses of the MenACWY control vaccine. Trial participants were enrolled into age subgroups of 18-55, 56-69 and 70-plus years, which contained 148, 28 and 57 TCR-sequenced participants, respectively.

The CDR3 contains 9 residues, cysteine and phenylalanine counted. The kept DNA is CDR3 alone, 27 bases in frame from the first base. V is cut by 11 bases and J by 12 bases, and the space between the germline ends is 13 bases. As encoded in the germline V gene (reference sequence), CDR1 is LNHDA while CDR2 is SQIVND. Reading the label with the study, this specimen's time point is: baseline before first vaccination. Samples from vaccinated people were obtained from the UK trials COV001 and COV002, which included a single-blind randomized controlled phase 2/3 trial of AZD1222 (ChAdOx1 nCoV-19) in healthy adults. For TCRbeta chain sequencing, PBMC samples from trial participants were taken at day 0 and at day 28 after the second dose. General conclusions and limits of the study: After two AZD1222 doses, both the breadth and the depth of spike-specific TCRs were significantly higher than at day 0 and than in MenACWY recipients. Vaccine-associated CD4 TCRs spanned the whole spike protein, with dominant responses in regions 160-218 and 743-854. Participants were mostly white British, with more females than males. The authors suggested clonal diversity may have been underestimated. The 56-69-year group was small, and its depth increase did not reach significance, likely because of low power. Only six or seven AZD1222 recipients were SARS-CoV-2 seropositive at baseline, limiting conclusions about previously exposed vaccinees. Reportedly, close to half of the unique spike-specific TCRs recognized epitopes lying outside the regions that are mutated in the B.1.351 and B.1.1.7 variants. Because no day 14 peak-response samples were available, the repertoires could be characterized only after the peak T cell response.

The CDR3 regions of human TCRbeta chains were subjected to immunosequencing. From the authors' description of their analysis: Repertoire TCRs were checked for matches against a reference library of SARS-CoV-2-specific TCRs that had been generated using the MIRA antigen-specificity platform. Breadth was defined as the fraction of unique TCRs that were SARS-CoV-2-associated. Depth was defined as the fraction of total T cells that were SARS-CoV-2-associated. Each spike-specific TCR was assigned to its reactive spike region and to a CD4 or CD8 class using the MIRA data. Log10-transformed breadth and depth values were compared by one-way ANOVA with Sidak's multiple comparisons tests. Imported from immuneACCESS, the table was reduced by TCRdb to in-frame sequences with V and J called. These copies leave out some clones; in studies compared against another copy, an unresolved V gene accounts for under half, and the cause of the remainder is not known. The D gene and trimming were derived from the DNA, and the V and J assignments and clone size from that table. The sample includes approximately 110,000 clones, with 85% to 90% observed a single time. Around 10% of the sample goes to the ten largest clones.

This sample comprised peripheral blood, obtained on day 0 of AZD1222 vaccination. This sequence uses TRBV19 and TRBJ2-5; no D gene call is confident. The sequence was collected from an adult in good health. DNA sequence: TGTGCCGCCCGGTCAGGCAAGTACTTC. Its translation is CAARSGKYF.